This TCR beta chain is drawn from a study of shared clonotypes between healthy human individuals. On the study more broadly: Donors consisted of a couple of women and a few men between 18 and 49. General study results and limits: Against clonotypes common to all four donors, non-shared ones had lower generation probabilities.

From germline, CDR1 is LNHDA and CDR2 SQIVND (reference sequence). The length of the CDR3 is 14 residues. The V gene lost 10 bases and the J gene lost 1 base, with 13 bases spanning the gap. Concerning this clone itself: Its antigen is unidentified.

Assay used: immunoSEQ multiplex PCR; TCRdb lists only in-frame clones, some missing. In the table there are 450,000 to 700,000 clones, nearly 97% of which are singletons. Positive CCR7 selection of CD45RO-negative cells yielded the naive CD8 cells, and terminally differentiated effector memory CD45RA+ cells were excluded. The sequencing sample was made of naive CD8+ T cells sorted from blood. This chain joins TRBV19 and TRBJ2-2; no clear D. The sequence was obtained from a woman in her twenties or thirties in good health. The chain's CDR3 is CATSDDQNTGELFF. CDR3 sequence (DNA): TGTGCCACTTCGGACGACCAGAACACCGGGGAGCTGTTTTTT.